One T cell receptor (beta chain) is described in this entry. Its specificity is not known. Using immunoSEQ multiplex PCR, the repertoire was profiled, and TCRdb retains in-frame clones only, with some absent. Of 350,000 to 450,000 clones in the sample, around 92% are singletons; the top ten hold under 5%. The length of the CDR3 is 15 residues. Trimming at V came to 4 bases and at J to 8 bases, leaving 7 bases not matched to a gene. Germline V lookup: CDR1 WNHNN, CDR2 SYGVQD (reference sequence). This specimen comes from a study of Ad26.COV2.S vaccination and SARS-CoV-2 variants. Study-wide findings and caveats: Considerable breadth of spike-specific CD8+ and CD4+ T cell responses has reportedly been documented following vaccination.

The TCR sequence derives from a human donor who had recovered from COVID-19. The rearrangement links TRBV10-1 to TRBJ2-1; TRBD2 matches at 11 bases. Sequencing was performed on peripheral blood, taken after recovery from COVID-19. CDR3 sequence: CASSAIAGGPDEQFF. The CDR3 region has the DNA TGCGCCAGCAGTGCAATAGCGGGGGGGCCGGATGAGCAGTTCTTC.